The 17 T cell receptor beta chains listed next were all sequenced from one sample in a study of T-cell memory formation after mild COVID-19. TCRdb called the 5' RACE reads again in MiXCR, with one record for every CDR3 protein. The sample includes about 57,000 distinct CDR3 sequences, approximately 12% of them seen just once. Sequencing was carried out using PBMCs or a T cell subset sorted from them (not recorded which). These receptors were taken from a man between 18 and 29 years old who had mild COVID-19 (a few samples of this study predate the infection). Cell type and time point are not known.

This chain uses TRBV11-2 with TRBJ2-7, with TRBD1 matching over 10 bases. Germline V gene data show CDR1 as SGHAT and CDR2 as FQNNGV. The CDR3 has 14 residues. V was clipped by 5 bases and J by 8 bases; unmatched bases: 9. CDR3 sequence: CASSPGQGNRQQYF. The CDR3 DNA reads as TGTGCCAGCAGCCCGGGACAGGGGAATCGGCAGCAGTACTTC. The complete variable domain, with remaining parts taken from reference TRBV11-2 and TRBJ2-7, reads EAGVAQSPRYKIIEKRQSVAFWCNPISGHATLYWYQQILGQGPKLLIQFQNNGVVDDSQLPKDRFSAERLKGVDSTLKIQPAKLEDSAVYLCASSPGQGNRQQYFGPGTRLTVT.

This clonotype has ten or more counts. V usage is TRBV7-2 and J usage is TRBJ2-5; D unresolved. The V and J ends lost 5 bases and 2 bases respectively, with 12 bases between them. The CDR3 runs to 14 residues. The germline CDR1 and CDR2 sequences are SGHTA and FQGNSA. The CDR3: CASSPSRIQETQYF. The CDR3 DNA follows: TGTGCCAGCAGCCCCAGCAGGATTCAAGAGACCCAGTACTTC.

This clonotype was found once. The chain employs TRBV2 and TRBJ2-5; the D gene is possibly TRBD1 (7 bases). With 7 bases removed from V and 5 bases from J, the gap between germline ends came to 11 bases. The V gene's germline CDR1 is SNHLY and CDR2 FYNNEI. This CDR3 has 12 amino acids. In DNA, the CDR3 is TGTGCCAGCAACCAGGGGGGCGAGACCCAGTACTTC. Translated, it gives CASNQGGETQYF.

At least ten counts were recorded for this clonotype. The CDR3, as DNA: TGCAGTGCTAGAGATGCGGGGGCTGGGAACACTGAAGCTTTCTTT. Translated, it gives CSARDAGAGNTEAFF. This chain links TRBV20-1 with TRBJ1-1; TRBD1 might be the D (6 bases). V dropped 0 bases and J dropped 1 base, with 12 bases sitting between them. This CDR3 has 15 residues. Germline V CDR1 and CDR2: DFQATT, SNEGSKA (reference sequence).

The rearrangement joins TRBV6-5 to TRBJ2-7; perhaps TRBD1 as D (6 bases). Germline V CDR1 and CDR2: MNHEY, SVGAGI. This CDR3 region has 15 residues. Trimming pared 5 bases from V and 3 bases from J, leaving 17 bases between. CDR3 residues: CASSKPGHGNYEQYF. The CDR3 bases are TGTGCCAGCAGTAAACCGGGACACGGAAACTACGAGCAGTACTTC.

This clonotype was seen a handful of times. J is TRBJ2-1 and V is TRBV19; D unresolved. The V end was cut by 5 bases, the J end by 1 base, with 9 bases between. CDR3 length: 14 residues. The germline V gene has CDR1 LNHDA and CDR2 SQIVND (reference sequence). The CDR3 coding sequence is TGTGCCAGTAGTTCGACGAGATCCTACAATGAGCAGTTCTTC. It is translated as CASSSTRSYNEQFF.

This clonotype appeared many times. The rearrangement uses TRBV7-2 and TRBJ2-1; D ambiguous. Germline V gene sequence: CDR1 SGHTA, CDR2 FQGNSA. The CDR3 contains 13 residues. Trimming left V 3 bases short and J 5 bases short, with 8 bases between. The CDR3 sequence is CASSFGPDNEQFF. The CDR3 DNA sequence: TGTGCCAGCAGCTTCGGTCCAGACAATGAGCAGTTCTTC.

CDR3 residues: CASSQDGTQYQETQYF. In DNA form, the CDR3 reads TGTGCCAGCAGCCAAGATGGGACACAGTACCAAGAGACCCAGTACTTC. The rearrangement links TRBV3-1 to TRBJ2-5; D is possibly TRBD1 (6 bases). Germline CDR1 reads LGHDT; CDR2 reads YNNKEL (reference sequence). The CDR3 is 16 amino acids. V gave up 0 bases and J gave up 0 bases, with 11 bases separating them.

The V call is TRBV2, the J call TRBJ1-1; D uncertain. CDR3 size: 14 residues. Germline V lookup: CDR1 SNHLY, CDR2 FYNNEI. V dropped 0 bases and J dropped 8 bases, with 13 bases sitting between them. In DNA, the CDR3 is TGTGCCAGCAGTGAAGCCGGTTACGGGAAGGAAGCTTTCTTT. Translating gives CASSEAGYGKEAFF.

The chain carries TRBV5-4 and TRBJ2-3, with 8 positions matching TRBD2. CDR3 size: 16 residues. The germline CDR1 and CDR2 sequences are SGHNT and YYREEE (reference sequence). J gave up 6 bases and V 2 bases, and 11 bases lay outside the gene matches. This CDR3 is CASSFDVQAGADTQYF. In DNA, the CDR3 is TGTGCCAGCAGCTTTGACGTGCAAGCGGGGGCTGATACGCAGTATTTT.

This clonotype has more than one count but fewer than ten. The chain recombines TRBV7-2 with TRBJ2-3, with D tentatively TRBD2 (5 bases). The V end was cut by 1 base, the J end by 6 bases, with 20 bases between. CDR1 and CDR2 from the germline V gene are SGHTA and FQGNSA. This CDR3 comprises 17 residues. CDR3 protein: CASSLGARGWAQDTQYF. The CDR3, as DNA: TGTGCCAGCAGCTTAGGGGCCCGAGGGTGGGCACAGGATACGCAGTATTTT. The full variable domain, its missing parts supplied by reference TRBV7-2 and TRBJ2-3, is GAGVSQSPSNKVTEKGKDVELRCDPISGHTALYWYRQSLGQGLEFLIYFQGNSAPDKSGLPSDRFSAERTGGSVSTLTIQRTQQEDSAVYLCASSLGARGWAQDTQYFGPGTRLTVL.

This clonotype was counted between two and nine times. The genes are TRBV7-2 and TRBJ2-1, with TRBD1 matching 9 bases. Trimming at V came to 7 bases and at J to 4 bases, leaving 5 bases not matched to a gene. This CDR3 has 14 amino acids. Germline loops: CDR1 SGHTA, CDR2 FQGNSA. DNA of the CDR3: TGTGCCAGCAAGGGTGGGACAGGGTACAATGAGCAGTTCTTC. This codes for CASKGGTGYNEQFF.

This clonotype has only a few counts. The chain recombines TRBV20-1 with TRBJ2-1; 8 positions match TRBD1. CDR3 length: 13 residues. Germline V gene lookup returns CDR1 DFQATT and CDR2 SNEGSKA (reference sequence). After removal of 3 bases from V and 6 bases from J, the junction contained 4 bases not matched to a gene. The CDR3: CSARGQVLNEQFF. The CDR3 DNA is TGCAGTGCTAGGGGACAGGTCCTCAATGAGCAGTTCTTC.

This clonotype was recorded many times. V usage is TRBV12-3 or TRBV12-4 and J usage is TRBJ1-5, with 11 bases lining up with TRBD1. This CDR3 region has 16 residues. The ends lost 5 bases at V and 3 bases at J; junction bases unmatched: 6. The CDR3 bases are TGTGCCAGCAGTCAGGGACAGGGGGTCCTCAATCAGCCCCAGCATTTT. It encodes CASSQGQGVLNQPQHF.

CDR3 coding DNA: TGTGCCAGCAGTTACTCTCCTGTAAGCACAGATACGCAGTATTTT. This codes for CASSYSPVSTDTQYF. The chain has TRBV6-2 or TRBV6-3 and TRBJ2-3; D is undetermined. Germline V CDR1 and CDR2: MNHEY, SVGEGT. CDR3 length: 15 residues. The V end was cut by 0 bases, the J end by 0 bases, with 7 bases between.

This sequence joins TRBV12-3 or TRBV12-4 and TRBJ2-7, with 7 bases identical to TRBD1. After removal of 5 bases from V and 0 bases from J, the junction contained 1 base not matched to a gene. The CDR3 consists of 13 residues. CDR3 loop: CASSTGVSYEQYF. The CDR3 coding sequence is TGTGCCAGCAGTACAGGGGTCTCCTACGAGCAGTACTTC.

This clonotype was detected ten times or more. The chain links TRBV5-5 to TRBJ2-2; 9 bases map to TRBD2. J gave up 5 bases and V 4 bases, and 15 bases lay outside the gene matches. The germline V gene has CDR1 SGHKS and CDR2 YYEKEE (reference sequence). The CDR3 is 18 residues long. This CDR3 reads CASSPGGSGGLRTGELFF. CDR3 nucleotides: TGTGCCAGCAGCCCCGGTGGTAGCGGGGGTCTCAGGACCGGGGAGCTGTTTTTT.